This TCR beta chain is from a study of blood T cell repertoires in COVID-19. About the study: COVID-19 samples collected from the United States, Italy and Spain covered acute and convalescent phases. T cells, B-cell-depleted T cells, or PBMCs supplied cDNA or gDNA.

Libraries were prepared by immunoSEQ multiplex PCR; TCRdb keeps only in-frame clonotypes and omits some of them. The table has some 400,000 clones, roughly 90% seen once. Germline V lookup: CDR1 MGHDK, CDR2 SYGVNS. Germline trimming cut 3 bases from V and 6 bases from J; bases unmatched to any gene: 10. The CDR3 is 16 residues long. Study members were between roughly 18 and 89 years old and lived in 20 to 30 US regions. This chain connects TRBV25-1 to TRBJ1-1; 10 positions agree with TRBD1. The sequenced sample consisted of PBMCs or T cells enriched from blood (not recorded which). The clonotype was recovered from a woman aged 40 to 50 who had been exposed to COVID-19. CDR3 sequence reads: CASSDRDRGLMSEAFF. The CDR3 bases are TGTGCCAGCAGTGATAGGGACAGGGGACTTATGTCTGAAGCTTTCTTT.